This T cell receptor (beta chain) derives from a study of T cell responses to AZD1222 COVID-19 vaccine. TCRdb's table, derived via immunoSEQ multiplex PCR, lists solely in-frame clones and lacks some. The sample table sets out around 140,000 clones. CDR1 and CDR2 from the germline V gene are MNHNY and SVGAGI (reference sequence). This CDR3 contains 13 residues. Trimming removed 5 bases at V and 5 bases at J, with 10 bases between. Sequencing used peripheral blood. The rearrangement links TRBV6-6 to TRBJ1-3, with a tentative D call TRBD1 (5 bases). This receptor was taken from an adult in good health. Written as DNA, the CDR3 is TGTGCCAGCAGTAAAGGGGATCGAAACACCATATATTTT. Translating it yields CASSKGDRNTIYF.